One and the same sample provided the 11 T cell receptor beta chains below, sequenced in a study of T cell repertoires in cytomegalovirus infection (dated by TCRdb to about 2019). The listed sequencing device is Illumina HiSeq 1500. TCRdb passed the public sequencing reads through fastp at Q25 and MiXCR, retaining productive beta sequences. Every entry covers one CDR3 protein and lists the most common genes and DNA from its rows. This sample is represented by about 490,000 distinct CDR3 sequences; about 26% of them were singletons. About 12% of the sample comes from the top ten. The source material was PBMCs. The source is a human donor in good health (CMV status not recorded). Some clones in this sample may be carry-over from other donors' samples.

This clonotype was detected a few times. The chain couples TRBV11-2 to TRBJ2-7; TRBD2 aligns across 10 bases. This CDR3 has 14 residues. CDR1 is SGHAT and CDR2 is FQNNGV in the germline V gene. Germline trimming cut 5 bases from V and 7 bases from J; bases unmatched to any gene: 8. CDR3 coding DNA: TGTGCCAGCAGCACCACCGGGACTAGCGTAGAGCAGTACGTC. Residues: CASSTTGTSVEQYV.

CDR3 nucleotides: TGTGCCATCAGTGCTCAGGGTTCGGAAGAAAAACTGTTTTTT. Translation gives CAISAQGSEEKLFF. The chain uses TRBV10-3 and TRBJ1-4, with D maybe TRBD1 (5 bases). The CDR3 is made up of 14 amino acids. V was shortened by 4 bases and J by 8 bases, with 14 bases between the two germline ends. Germline assignment: CDR1 ENHRY and CDR2 SYGVKD.

This clonotype turned up a few times. The chain carries TRBV11-3 and TRBJ2-3, with 10 bases identical to TRBD1. The CDR3 runs 17 residues. With 4 bases clipped from V and 1 base from J, the junction kept 8 bases outside the gene matches. Germline V gives CDR1 SGHNT, CDR2 YENEEA. The CDR3 loop is CASSSRTGGPRTDTQYF. The CDR3 DNA reads as TGTGCCAGCAGCTCCCGGACAGGGGGGCCTCGCACAGATACGCAGTATTTT.

This chain joins TRBV7-6 and TRBJ1-1; no firm D call. The CDR3 loop spans 16 amino acids. V dropped 6 bases and J dropped 5 bases, with 22 bases sitting between them. Germline V lookup: CDR1 SGHVS, CDR2 FNYEAQ. The CDR3 loop is CASRALSGQSNTEAFF. CDR3 DNA: TGTGCCAGCAGAGCACTCTCCGGGCAAAGTAATACTGAAGCTTTCTTT.

Ten or more counts support this clonotype. The rearrangement links TRBV7-2 to TRBJ2-5, with TRBD2 matching over 11 bases. This CDR3 has 16 residues. Germline-derived CDR1 and CDR2 are SGHTA and FQGNSA. The trim removed 3 bases at V and 5 bases at J, leaving 8 bases unmatched. DNA of the CDR3: TGTGCCAGCAGCTTTCTCTTAGCGGGAGGGGGGGAGACCCAGTACTTC. Residues: CASSFLLAGGGETQYF.

This clonotype was seen more than once but under ten times. The genes are TRBV28 and TRBJ2-3; D gene ambiguous. The CDR3 covers 12 residues. V was shortened by 7 bases and J by 0 bases, with 5 bases between the two germline ends. The germline V gene encodes CDR1 MDHEN and CDR2 SYDVKM. This chain's CDR3 is CASKASTDTQYF. The CDR3 nucleotides read TGTGCCAGCAAGGCTAGCACAGATACGCAGTATTTT.

The V gene is TRBV28, the J gene TRBJ1-2; TRBD1 agrees at 7 bases. This CDR3 comprises 12 residues. V gave up 10 bases and J gave up 9 bases; unmatched junction bases: 11. Germline assignment: CDR1 MDHEN and CDR2 SYDVKM. The CDR3 coding sequence is TGTGCCACCGCTGACAGGGCAGTGAGCTACACCTTC. Its protein product is CATADRAVSYTF.

This clonotype has ten or more counts. The chain joins TRBV7-2 to TRBJ1-3; D remains unclear. V lost 0 bases and J lost 2, with 5 bases in between. Germline V gene data show CDR1 as SGHTA and CDR2 as FQGNSA. The CDR3 length is 14 residues. This CDR3 reads CASSLAAAGNTIYF. The CDR3 bases are TGTGCCAGCAGCTTAGCGGCAGCTGGAAACACCATATATTTT.

This clonotype has only a few counts. V and J are TRBV19 and TRBJ1-5; D not resolved. CDR1 and CDR2 from the germline V gene are LNHDA and SQIVND (reference sequence). This CDR3 is built from 15 residues. The germline V and J ends were trimmed by 1 base and 6 bases, with 13 bases remaining between them. CDR3 in DNA: TGTGCCAGTAGTATAGTCGGCGCCTCGGTTCAGCCCCAGCATTTT. It translates to CASSIVGASVQPQHF.

This clonotype appeared a few times. The chain recombines TRBV29-1 with TRBJ2-3, with D perhaps matching TRBD2 (8 bases). The CDR3 consists of 16 residues. V lost 0 bases to trimming and J lost 1 base, with 14 bases between them. Germline values: CDR1 SQVTM, CDR2 ANQGSEA. DNA for the CDR3: TGCAGCGTTGAAGATCGGGAGGGGGCTGGCACAGATACGCAGTATTTT. It is translated as CSVEDREGAGTDTQYF.

This chain links TRBV5-1 with TRBJ1-1; 8 bases agree with TRBD1. This CDR3 has 18 amino acids. Per germline, CDR1 SGHRS and CDR2 YFSETQ. After removal of 0 bases from V and 0 bases from J, the junction contained 10 bases not matched to a gene. CDR3 sequence: CASSLARPGTGMNTEAFF. In nucleotides, the CDR3 is TGCGCCAGCAGCTTGGCCCGTCCCGGGACAGGCATGAACACTGAAGCTTTCTTT.